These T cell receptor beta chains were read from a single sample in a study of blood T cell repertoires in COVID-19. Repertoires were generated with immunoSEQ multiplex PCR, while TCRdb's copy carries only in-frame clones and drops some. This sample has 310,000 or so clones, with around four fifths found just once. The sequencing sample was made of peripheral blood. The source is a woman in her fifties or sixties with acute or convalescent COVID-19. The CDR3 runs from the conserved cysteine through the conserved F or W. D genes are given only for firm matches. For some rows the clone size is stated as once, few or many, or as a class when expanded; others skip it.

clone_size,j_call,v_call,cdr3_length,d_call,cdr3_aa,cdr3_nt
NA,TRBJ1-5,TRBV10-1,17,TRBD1,CASKNYRDTGVSQPQHF,TGCGCCAGCAAAAATTATCGGGATACAGGGGTGAGTCAGCCCCAGCATTTT
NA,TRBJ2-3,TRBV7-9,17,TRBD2,CASSTGLAGASTDTQYF,TGTGCCAGCAGCACGGGACTAGCGGGGGCTAGCACAGATACGCAGTATTTT
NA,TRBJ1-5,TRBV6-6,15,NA,CASNPGDLGGQPQHF,TGTGCCAGCAACCCAGGCGACCTTGGTGGGCAGCCCCAGCATTTT
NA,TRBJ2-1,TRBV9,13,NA,CASSADSNNEQFF,TGTGCCAGCAGTGCCGACAGCAACAATGAGCAGTTCTTC
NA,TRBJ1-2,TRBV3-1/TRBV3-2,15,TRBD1,CASSQDMGQGRGYTF,TGTGCCAGCAGCCAAGACATGGGACAGGGCCGAGGCTACACCTTC
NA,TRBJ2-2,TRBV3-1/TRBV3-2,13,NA,CASSPLAVGELFF,TGTGCCAGCAGCCCCCTAGCAGTCGGGGAGCTGTTTTTT
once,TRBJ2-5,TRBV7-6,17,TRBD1,CASSPILGQVDQETQYF,TGTGCCAGCAGCCCCATCCTGGGACAGGTCGACCAAGAGACCCAGTACTTC
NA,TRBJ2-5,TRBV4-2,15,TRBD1,CASSQLTGAQETQYF,TGTGCCAGCAGCCAGCTAACAGGGGCCCAAGAGACCCAGTACTTC
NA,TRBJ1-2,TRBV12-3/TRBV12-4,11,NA,CASSLADSCTF,TGTGCCAGCAGTTTGGCAGACAGTTGCACCTTC
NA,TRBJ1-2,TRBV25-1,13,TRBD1,CASRGTGKNGYTF,TGTGCCAGCAGAGGGACAGGGAAGAATGGCTACACCTTC
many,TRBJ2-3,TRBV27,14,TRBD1,CASNLAGGADTQYF,TGTGCCAGCAACCTAGCAGGGGGCGCAGATACGCAGTATTTT
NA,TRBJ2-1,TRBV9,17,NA,CASSEGTQGSGVGEQFF,TGTGCCAGCAGCGAGGGGACGCAGGGGAGCGGGGTAGGTGAGCAGTTCTTC
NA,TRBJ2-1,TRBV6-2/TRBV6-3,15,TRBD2,CASIPQGGSTYEQFF,TGTGCCAGCATCCCCCAGGGCGGGAGTACCTATGAGCAGTTCTTC
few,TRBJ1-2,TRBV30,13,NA,CAWTQGHHYGYTF,TGTGCCTGGACCCAGGGACACCACTATGGCTACACCTTC
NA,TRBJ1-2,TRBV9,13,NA,CASGEGRVYGYTF,TGTGCCAGCGGAGAGGGCCGCGTCTATGGCTACACCTTC
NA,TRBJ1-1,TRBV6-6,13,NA,CASSPLYNTEAFF,TGTGCCAGCAGCCCCCTCTATAACACTGAAGCTTTCTTT
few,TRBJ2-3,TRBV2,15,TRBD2,CASRPTSGGADTQYF,TGTGCCAGCAGGCCCACTAGCGGGGGGGCAGATACGCAGTATTTT